These 2 T cell receptor beta chains were all obtained from the same sample, sequenced in a study of blood T cell repertoires in COVID-19. TCRdb's copy holds only in-frame clones and misses some; the assay was immunoSEQ multiplex PCR. The data hold about 120,000 clones, with under 95% observed a single time. Sequencing was done on a sample of peripheral blood. The receptors originated from a man between 50 and 59 years old with active COVID-19.

This chain connects TRBV9 to TRBJ2-3; 9 nucleotides line up with TRBD2. V trimming: 3 bases; J trimming: 6 bases; junction bases outside the gene matches: 11. Germline CDR1 SGDLS, CDR2 YYNGEE. The CDR3 runs 16 residues. CDR3 protein: CASSARGGTSKDTQYF. The CDR3 DNA is TGTGCCAGCAGCGCGAGAGGGGGGACTAGCAAGGATACGCAGTATTTT. Supplemented by reference TRBV9 and TRBJ2-3, the full variable domain reads DSGVTQTPKHLITATGQRVTLRCSPRSGDLSVYWYQQSLDQGLQFLIQYYNGEERAKGNILERFSAQQFPDLHSELNLSSLELGDSALYFCASSARGGTSKDTQYFGPGTRLTVL.

V usage is TRBV24-1 and J usage is TRBJ2-7; tentative D call: TRBD2 (7 bases). Looked up from germline, CDR1 is KGHDR and CDR2 is SFDVKD. The germline V and J ends were trimmed by 1 base and 2 bases, with 14 bases remaining between them. The CDR3 is 16 residues long. The CDR3 DNA sequence: TGTGCCACCAGTGATTTTGGCGGGGGCGAGGCCTACGAGCAGTACGTC. Translation: CATSDFGGGEAYEQYV.